This TCR beta chain stems from a study of OX40 agonist ivuxolimab in advanced cancers. Profiled with immunoSEQ multiplex PCR; TCRdb holds only in-frame clones, not every one. The sample has some 37,000 clones; around 90% are singletons. The sequence came from an adult with an advanced solid tumor such as melanoma, head and neck, liver or kidney cancer. Sample: CD4+ or CD8+ T cells sorted from blood, taken in a trial of the OX40 agonist ivuxolimab.

The CDR3 bases are TGCGCCAGCAATCCGGGACAGGAGCCCTACGAGCAGTACTTC. Protein sequence: CASNPGQEPYEQYF. The chain is built from TRBV23-1 and TRBJ2-7; 8 bases align to TRBD1. TRBV23-1 is placed among ORFs of uncertain function. J gave up 2 bases and V 7 bases, and 7 bases lay outside the gene matches. This CDR3 region has 14 residues.